This entry lists 16 T cell receptor beta chains sequenced from one sample in a study of T cell responses to AZD1222 COVID-19 vaccine. Only in-frame clones appear in the TCRdb table, and some are missing; sequencing was by immunoSEQ multiplex PCR. The sample has 100,000 or so clones; about 86% are singletons. The sequences come from peripheral blood, collected on day 0 of AZD1222 vaccination. The receptors come from an adult in good health.

This clone was counted once. In nucleotides, the CDR3 is TGTGCCAGCAGCCAAGGGGAACTCAATGAGCAGTTCTTC. It yields the protein CASSQGELNEQFF. The V gene is TRBV3-1 (or the pseudogene TRBV3-2), the J gene TRBJ2-1; D call uncertain. The CDR3 runs to 13 residues. The germline V gene has CDR1 LGHDT and CDR2 YNNKEL (reference sequence). V lost 1 base, J lost 6 bases, and 7 bases lay in between.

The rearrangement uses TRBV7-9 and TRBJ2-7; TRBD1 matches 8 bases. This CDR3 has 13 residues. J gave up 7 bases and V 5 bases, and 7 bases lay outside the gene matches. Germline V gene sequence: CDR1 SEHNR, CDR2 FQNEAQ (reference sequence). The CDR3 is CASSISGQGEQYF. In DNA form, the CDR3 reads TGTGCCAGCAGCATAAGCGGACAGGGTGAGCAGTACTTC.

This chain joins TRBV6-2 or TRBV6-3 and TRBJ2-2, with D unresolved. The V gene's germline CDR1 is MNHEY and CDR2 SVGEGT. The CDR3 runs to 12 residues. V lost 5 bases and J lost 4, with 5 bases in between. CDR3 protein: CASSLSTGELFF. The CDR3 DNA reads as TGTGCCAGCAGTCTCAGCACCGGGGAGCTGTTTTTT.

The J gene is TRBJ1-5, the V gene TRBV10-3, with a possible D match to TRBD1 (6 bases). Germline CDR1 reads ENHRY; CDR2 reads SYGVKD. This CDR3 spans 13 amino acids. V lost 8 bases to trimming and J lost 6 bases, with 14 bases between them. The CDR3 loop is CAIHRDLSQPQHF. The CDR3 DNA sequence: TGTGCCATCCACAGGGACCTGAGTCAGCCCCAGCATTTT.

The V gene is TRBV5-1, the J gene TRBJ1-1, with no clear D. V shed 0 bases and J shed 7 bases, with 7 bases lying between them. There are 12 residues in the CDR3. Germline CDR1 is SGHRS and CDR2 is YFSETQ. In DNA, the CDR3 is TGCGCCAGCAGCTTGGAAGGGATTGAAGCTTTCTTT. Its protein product is CASSLEGIEAFF.

This clone was counted once. V is TRBV18 and J is TRBJ1-1; the D is unclear. V was cut by 5 bases and J by 7 bases, with 17 bases left in between. The germline CDR1 and CDR2 sequences are KGHSH and LQKENI. This CDR3 comprises 14 residues. Written as DNA, the CDR3 is TGTGCCAGCTCATTCGACAAGGGTTGGGTTGAAGCTTTCTTT. Its protein product is CASSFDKGWVEAFF.

The CDR3 coding sequence is TGTGCCAGCAGCTCCAGGGGGCGCGGCTACACCTTC. Encoded protein: CASSSRGRGYTF. The chain recombines TRBV7-9 with TRBJ1-2, with 8 bases matching TRBD1. This CDR3 has 12 residues. The germline V gene has CDR1 SEHNR and CDR2 FQNEAQ (reference sequence). V shed 4 bases, J shed 8 bases, and the junction held 3 bases outside the gene matches.

The V gene is TRBV6-5, the J gene TRBJ1-5; D not certain. CDR3 length equals 14 residues. Germline CDR1 and CDR2: MNHEY and SVGAGI. Trimming took 9 bases from V and 1 from J, leaving 13 bases between them. CDR3 loop: CASLEDLSNQPQHF. CDR3 sequence (DNA): TGTGCCAGTCTGGAGGATTTGAGCAATCAGCCCCAGCATTTT.

The chain couples TRBV7-2 to TRBJ2-3, with a possible D match to TRBD2 (6 bases). The CDR3 loop spans 15 amino acids. Germline CDR1 is SGHTA and CDR2 is FQGNSA. V was shortened by 0 bases and J by 6 bases, with 13 bases between the two germline ends. CDR3 sequence: CASSLASAGSDTQYF. CDR3 nucleotide sequence: TGTGCCAGCAGCTTAGCTTCGGCGGGGTCCGATACGCAGTATTTT. Looking up the rest from reference TRBV7-2 and TRBJ2-3 gives the full variable domain: GAGVSQSPSNKVTEKGKDVELRCDPISGHTALYWYRQSLGQGLEFLIYFQGNSAPDKSGLPSDRFSAERTGGSVSTLTIQRTQQEDSAVYLCASSLASAGSDTQYFGPGTRLTVL.

This chain joins TRBV7-3 and TRBJ1-5; D not certain. Germline lookup yields CDR1 SGHTA and CDR2 FQGTGA. V was pared by 3 bases and J by 6 bases, with 9 bases between. CDR3 size: 13 residues. The chain's CDR3 is CASSFNLGQPQHF. The CDR3 bases are TGTGCCAGCAGCTTTAACCTAGGTCAGCCCCAGCATTTT.

The chain links TRBV7-9 to TRBJ1-2; D unresolved. The CDR3 is made up of 17 amino acids. The ends were cut back, 0 bases at V and 4 bases at J, with 18 bases in the middle. Germline V gene data show CDR1 as SEHNR and CDR2 as FQNEAQ (reference sequence). The CDR3 nucleotides read TGTGCCAGCAGCTTAGCAGTGGCCAGTCGTAATGTCTATGGCTACACCTTC. Its translation: CASSLAVASRNVYGYTF. The full variable domain, its missing parts supplied by reference TRBV7-9 and TRBJ1-2, is DTGVSQNPRHKITKRGQNVTFRCDPISEHNRLYWYRQTLGQGPEFLTYFQNEAQLEKSRLLSDRFSAERPKGSFSTLEIQRTEQGDSAMYLCASSLAVASRNVYGYTFGSGTRLTVV.

V is TRBV9 and J is TRBJ1-4; the D is unclear. The CDR3 contains 15 residues. Trimming took off 3 bases at V and 5 bases at J, with 14 bases between the two ends. CDR1 is SGDLS and CDR2 is YYNGEE in the germline V gene. The CDR3: CASSAYRGGNEKLFF. The CDR3 region has the DNA TGTGCCAGCAGCGCATACAGAGGTGGGAATGAAAAACTGTTTTTT.

The sample holds one count of this clone. This sequence joins TRBV9 and TRBJ1-4; a possible D gene is TRBD1 (6 bases). This CDR3 comprises 16 residues. V dropped 3 bases and J dropped 5 bases, with 17 bases sitting between them. Per germline, CDR1 SGDLS and CDR2 YYNGEE. The CDR3 protein is CASSGRQDLLNEKLFF. CDR3 bases: TGTGCCAGCAGCGGGCGACAGGACCTGTTGAATGAAAAACTGTTTTTT.

The chain carries TRBV9 and TRBJ2-2, with D unclear. V was pared by 3 bases and J by 1 base, with 10 bases between. CDR1 and CDR2 (germline): SGDLS, YYNGEE. The length of the CDR3 is 15 residues. The CDR3 reads CASSAQSLNTGELFF. CDR3 coding DNA: TGTGCCAGCAGCGCCCAGTCCTTGAACACCGGGGAGCTGTTTTTT.

V gene TRBV19 combines with J gene TRBJ2-4; D gene ambiguous. The length of the CDR3 is 15 residues. Germline V gene lookup returns CDR1 LNHDA and CDR2 SQIVND (reference sequence). The ends were cut back, 5 bases at V and 2 bases at J, with 13 bases in the middle. CDR3 amino acids: CASSWASEPKNIQYF. The DNA of the CDR3 is TGTGCCAGTAGTTGGGCCTCTGAGCCCAAAAACATTCAGTACTTC.

The V and J genes are TRBV3-1 (or the pseudogene TRBV3-2) and TRBJ1-6, with D perhaps TRBD1 (6 bases). CDR3 length: 15 amino acids. The V end lost 6 bases, the J end lost 7 bases, and 16 bases lay between the germline ends. Germline assignment: CDR1 LGHDT and CDR2 YNNKEL (reference sequence). The CDR3 sequence: CASRPRDIENSPLHF. The CDR3 coding sequence is TGTGCCAGCAGACCAAGGGACATCGAGAATTCACCCCTCCACTTT.